The 15 T cell receptor beta chains reported below all come from one sample, sequenced in a study of cytomegalovirus exposure and HLA in healthy donors. Vbeta (60) and Jbeta (13) primers were used in the PCR. The repertoire was sequenced with immunoSEQ multiplex PCR; TCRdb's copy has only in-frame clones and lacks some. The table includes 100,000 to 150,000 clones, roughly two thirds detected once. Sequences were obtained from PBMCs. These receptor sequences come from a man in his thirties or forties in good health and CMV-seropositive.

V usage is TRBV27 and J usage is TRBJ2-4; TRBD2 matches 8 bases. V lost 4 bases and J lost 6; bases outside the gene matches: 5. CDR1 MNHEY and CDR2 SMNVEV come from the germline V gene (reference sequence). This CDR3 comprises 14 residues. The DNA of the CDR3 is TGTGCCAGCAGTTCGCCCGGGGGGGGAAACATTCAGTACTTC. Translated: CASSSPGGGNIQYF.

Points on this clone: The germline gene is not matched at one end of the junction; a read error may be the cause. The chain has TRBV6-5 and TRBJ1-5, with no clear D. The CDR3 length is 13 residues. Germline V gene sequence: CDR1 MNHEY, CDR2 SVGAGI. In DNA form, the CDR3 reads TGTGCCAACAGTTCGGGATTTAATCAGCCCCAGCATTTT. Residues: CANSSGFNQPQHF.

The chain employs TRBV12-1 and TRBJ2-7; the table calls TRBD2, which could not be checked here. TRBV12-1 represents a pseudogene. The CDR3 loop spans 19 amino acids. The CDR3 reads CASSLPSLASGNSAYEQYF. DNA of the CDR3: TGTGCCAGCAGCTTGCCCTCCCTGGCTAGCGGTAATTCTGCCTACGAGCAGTACTTC.

The chain combines TRBV10-3 with TRBJ2-1; D possibly corresponds to TRBD2 (5 bases). This CDR3 comprises 17 residues. Trimming left V 7 bases short and J 4 bases short, with 23 bases between. CDR1 ENHRY and CDR2 SYGVKD come from the germline V gene. In nucleotides, the CDR3 is TGTGCCATCAAAGTATCATCCATTTCCGGGAAATACAATGAGCAGTTCTTC. Protein: CAIKVSSISGKYNEQFF.

This clone was counted once. The chain has TRBV5-1 and TRBJ2-7, with 10 bases lining up with TRBD2. The CDR3 loop spans 16 amino acids. From germline, CDR1 is SGHRS and CDR2 YFSETQ. Trimming removed 7 bases from V and 0 bases from J; junction bases left unmatched: 10. CDR3 coding DNA: TGCGCCAGCGCCCAGAGGACTAGCGGTTTCTCCTACGAGCAGTACTTC. Its protein is CASAQRTSGFSYEQYF.

The V gene is TRBV14, the J gene TRBJ2-1; 7 positions agree with TRBD1. V lost 1 base to trimming and J lost 5 bases; unmatched junction nucleotides: 5. The CDR3 totals 15 residues. The germline V gene encodes CDR1 SGHDN and CDR2 FVKESK. Written as DNA, the CDR3 is TGTGCCAGCAGCCAAGCGACAGGGCCCCACAATGAGCAGTTCTTC. This encodes CASSQATGPHNEQFF.

This clone was found once. The chain carries TRBV11-2 and TRBJ2-7, with D possibly matching TRBD1 (5 bases). Germline lookup yields CDR1 SGHAT and CDR2 FQNNGV. The CDR3 sequence is 14 residues long. The V gene lost 2 bases and the J gene lost 0 bases, with 8 bases spanning the gap. CDR3 nucleotides: TGTGCCAGCAGCTTACCAGGGATCTCCTACGAGCAGTACTTC. Its translation is CASSLPGISYEQYF.

This chain joins TRBV10-3 and TRBJ1-3; D is uncertain. The CDR3 has 15 amino acids. V was trimmed by 4 bases and J by 0 bases, leaving 10 bases between them. Per germline, CDR1 ENHRY and CDR2 SYGVKD. The CDR3 DNA sequence: TGTGCCATCAGTGGGCACGGGGACTCTGGAAACACCATATATTTT. It codes for CAISGHGDSGNTIYF.

This clone has only a few counts. The chain employs TRBV5-1 and TRBJ2-3; perhaps TRBD1 as D (6 bases). This CDR3 contains 14 residues. Germline V gene lookup returns CDR1 SGHRS and CDR2 YFSETQ. V shed 4 bases and J shed 5 bases, with 14 bases lying between them. CDR3 coding DNA: TGCGCCAGCAGCCCTCTACAGGGTTTAGATACGCAGTATTTT. Protein sequence: CASSPLQGLDTQYF. The entire variable domain, with the rest obtained from reference TRBV5-1 and TRBJ2-3, is as follows: KAGVTQTPRYLIKTRGQQVTLSCSPISGHRSVSWYQQTPGQGLQFLFEYFSETQRNKGNFPGRFSGRQFSNSRSEMNVSTLELGDSALYLCASSPLQGLDTQYFGPGTRLTVL.

V is TRBV7-3 and J is TRBJ1-2; 7 bases fit TRBD1. V lost 4 bases and J lost 14; bases outside the gene matches: 10. This CDR3 has 12 residues. From germline, CDR1 is SGHTA and CDR2 FQGTGA. DNA of the CDR3: TGTGCCAGCAGCTCAACCGACAGGGTAGAGACCTTC. It specifies CASSSTDRVETF.

The genes are TRBV5-1 and TRBJ2-2; D gene ambiguous. There are 14 residues in the CDR3. Trimming shortened V by 0 bases and J by 3 bases, and 6 bases separated the two germline ends. Germline loops: CDR1 SGHRS, CDR2 YFSETQ. DNA for the CDR3: TGCGCCAGCAGCTTGGGTCGGGACACCGGGGAGCTGTTTTTT. It yields the protein CASSLGRDTGELFF.

The chain links TRBV28 to TRBJ2-5; TRBD1 matches at 8 bases. The CDR3 covers 15 residues. The V gene's germline CDR1 is MDHEN and CDR2 SYDVKM. Germline trimming cut 5 bases from V and 6 bases from J; bases unmatched to any gene: 11. The CDR3 nucleotides are TGTGCCAGCAGTGCCCCACGACAGGGGCGACAGACCCAGTACTTC. Translating gives CASSAPRQGRQTQYF.

The chain combines TRBV28 with TRBJ2-5, with 11 bases that match TRBD2. V was pared by 3 bases and J by 2 bases, with 2 bases of the junction left unmatched. This CDR3 has 15 amino acids. Germline V CDR1 and CDR2: MDHEN, SYDVKM. The chain's CDR3 is CASSFLAGGQETQYF. CDR3 DNA: TGTGCCAGCAGTTTTTTAGCGGGAGGGCAAGAGACCCAGTACTTC.

In its sample, this clone was seen a few times. This CDR3 reads CASSYGPGHENIQYF. CDR3 DNA: TGTGCCAGCAGTTACGGGCCAGGCCATGAGAACATTCAGTACTTC. This chain uses TRBV6-5 with TRBJ2-4; D is ambiguous. Germline CDR1 MNHEY, CDR2 SVGAGI. The length of the CDR3 is 15 residues. The V end was cut by 2 bases, the J end by 7 bases, with 15 bases between.

The chain is built from TRBV5-1 and TRBJ2-1; D remains ambiguous. Germline lookup yields CDR1 SGHRS and CDR2 YFSETQ. CDR3 length: 14 amino acids. Trimming took off 9 bases at V and 0 bases at J, with 13 bases between the two ends. The CDR3 nucleotides read TGCGCCACCAAATTGGCGGACTCCTACAATGAGCAGTTCTTC. Translating gives CATKLADSYNEQFF.